This T cell receptor beta chain was sequenced for a study of early T cells in non-severe SARS-CoV-2 infection. Study as a whole: Unpaired chains resulted from sequencing bulk RNA of unsorted whole blood. Study-level points and caveats: Lookups in VDJdb leaned toward anti-spike CD8 responses and missed private and CD4 specificities.

Researchers tagged individual cDNA molecules with unique molecular identifiers. TCRdb reanalysed the 5' RACE reads using MiXCR and keeps one entry per CDR3 protein. The repertoire has about 40,000 distinct CDR3 sequences, 4.5% to 5% of them found once; the top ten carry roughly 5%. The V end was cut by 3 bases, the J end by 4 bases, with 13 bases between. The CDR3 contains 15 residues. Comment on this clonotype: Its antigen remains unknown.

The TCR was taken from an adult who was a healthcare worker with PCR-confirmed SARS-CoV-2 infection or an uninfected control (not recorded which). This rearrangement joins TRBV12-3 or TRBV12-4 to TRBJ2-1; D could derive from TRBD1 or TRBD2 (5 bases each). The sample was whole blood. CDR3 region: CASSFGTLDYNEQFF. In DNA form, the CDR3 reads TGTGCCAGCAGTTTTGGGACCCTCGATTACAATGAGCAGTTCTTC.